This T cell receptor (beta chain) was found in a study of cytomegalovirus exposure and HLA in healthy donors. PCR primers comprised 60 Vbeta and 13 Jbeta primers. Here immunoSEQ multiplex PCR was the method, and the copy in TCRdb shows in-frame clones only, minus some. This table has about 170,000 clones, 55% to 65% appearing once. Germline CDR1 and CDR2: SGHTA and FQGTGA. V was pared by 5 bases and J by 6 bases, with 7 bases of the junction left unmatched. The CDR3 loop spans 15 amino acids. The TCR originated in a man aged 40-49 years in good health and CMV-seronegative. Sequences were obtained from PBMCs. This chain connects TRBV7-3 to TRBJ2-1; 10 nucleotides line up with TRBD2. The CDR3 region has the DNA TGTGCCAGCAGCATCGGACTAGCGGACTTCAATGAGCAGTTCTTC. Translation: CASSIGLADFNEQFF.